The 20 T cell receptor beta chains reported below all come from one sample, sequenced in a study of blood T cell repertoires in COVID-19. Sequencing was performed with immunoSEQ multiplex PCR; in TCRdb, only in-frame clones are kept and a portion is missing. The sample shows roughly 60,000 clones, about 86% of them seen only once. Sequencing was carried out using peripheral blood. Receptors originate from a man aged 40-49 years with acute or convalescent COVID-19.

This clone was observed a handful of times. The J gene is TRBJ1-2, the V gene TRBV7-9; 9 nucleotides line up with TRBD1. Germline trimming cut 5 bases from V and 8 bases from J; bases unmatched to any gene: 9. Germline CDR1 SEHNR, CDR2 FQNEAQ (reference sequence). The CDR3 totals 14 residues. The CDR3 reads CASSTVTGGYGYTF. The CDR3 DNA reads TGTGCCAGCAGCACGGTGACAGGGGGATACGGCTACACCTTC.

The chain couples TRBV25-1 to TRBJ1-5; 7 nucleotides line up with TRBD1. The CDR3 spans 14 residues. Germline V gene lookup returns CDR1 MGHDK and CDR2 SYGVNS. The V gene end was trimmed by 2 bases and the J gene end by 6 bases; junction bases not matched to a gene: 4. CDR3 region: CASSEGDSGQPQHF. The CDR3 DNA reads TGTGCCAGCAGTGAAGGGGACAGTGGTCAGCCCCAGCATTTT.

This rearrangement joins TRBV7-9 to TRBJ2-7, with D possibly being TRBD1 (6 bases). Germline assignment: CDR1 SEHNR and CDR2 FQNEAQ (reference sequence). Trimming took 10 bases from V and 3 from J, leaving 16 bases between them. CDR3 length: 13 amino acids. The CDR3 DNA follows: TGTGCCACAACTCAGGGGAGCATCTACGAGCAGTACTTC. Its translation is CATTQGSIYEQYF.

This clone was observed a handful of times. The chain has TRBV4-1 and TRBJ2-3, with 9 positions matching TRBD2. CDR1 MGHRA and CDR2 YSYEKL come from the germline V gene. Losses at the gene ends were 1 base for V and 8 bases for J; bases not matched to a gene: 10. There are 16 residues in the CDR3. CDR3 sequence: CASSQVTAGGQGTQYF. CDR3 nucleotides: TGCGCCAGCAGCCAAGTAACCGCGGGGGGGCAGGGTACGCAGTATTTT.

The chain employs TRBV24-1 and TRBJ2-3; D is uncertain. The CDR3 runs 15 residues. V lost 4 bases and J lost 2, with 12 bases in between. Germline V lookup: CDR1 KGHDR, CDR2 SFDVKD. CDR3 nucleotides: TGTGCCACCAGTGACCCCGTCGTCGTCACAGATACGCAGTATTTT. Protein sequence: CATSDPVVVTDTQYF.

This clone occurred a few times. This rearrangement joins TRBV30 to TRBJ2-3; TRBD2 agrees at 11 bases. Germline assignment: CDR1 GTSNPN and CDR2 SVGIG (reference sequence). The CDR3 is 15 residues long. The J segment lost 0 bases and the V segment lost 1 base, leaving 0 bases of the junction unmatched. CDR3 DNA: TGTGCCTGGAGTGGACTAGCGGGGAGCACAGATACGCAGTATTTT. Amino acid sequence: CAWSGLAGSTDTQYF.

The chain uses TRBV28 and TRBJ1-2, with 7 bases that match TRBD1. Germline trimming cut 7 bases from V and 7 bases from J; bases unmatched to any gene: 15. CDR3 size: 15 residues. Germline assignment: CDR1 MDHEN and CDR2 SYDVKM. CDR3 region: CASKNTGQNLGGYTF. For the CDR3, the DNA is TGTGCCAGCAAAAATACGGGACAGAATTTGGGTGGCTACACCTTC.

The chain carries TRBV4-1 and TRBJ1-5; TRBD1 matches 10 bases. This CDR3 has 17 amino acids. Trimming at V came to 2 bases and at J to 4 bases, leaving 8 bases not matched to a gene. In germline, CDR1 is MGHRA, CDR2 YSYEKL. The CDR3, as DNA: TGCGCCAGCAGCCAATCGGTACCGGGACAGGGGAATCAGCCCCAGCATTTT. Its protein is CASSQSVPGQGNQPQHF.

The CDR3 region is CATSDLGRGMDGELFF. The CDR3 coding sequence is TGTGCCACCAGTGATTTGGGCAGGGGTATGGACGGGGAGCTGTTTTTT. V and J are TRBV24-1 and TRBJ2-2, with a possible D match to TRBD1 (6 bases). V was cut by 0 bases and J by 7 bases, with 14 bases left in between. This CDR3 has 16 amino acids. Germline V gene lookup returns CDR1 KGHDR and CDR2 SFDVKD.

The rearrangement joins TRBV6-1 to TRBJ2-6; a possible D gene is TRBD1 (5 bases). Between the trimmed V and J ends, which lost 4 bases and 0 bases, there was a span of 13 bases. Germline CDR1 is MNHNS and CDR2 is SASEGT. The CDR3 length is 17 residues. DNA for the CDR3: TGTGCCAGCAGTGGGGGCATTGTGAGCTCTGGGGCCAACGTCCTGACTTTC. It specifies CASSGGIVSSGANVLTF.

V and J are TRBV7-6 and TRBJ1-6; 9 nucleotides agree with TRBD1. Germline V gene data show CDR1 as SGHVS and CDR2 as FNYEAQ. CDR3 length: 15 residues. J gave up 7 bases and V 1 base, and 2 bases lay outside the gene matches. The CDR3 DNA follows: TGTGCCAGCAGCTTAGAGGGACAGGGCAATTCACCCCTCCACTTT. Translation: CASSLEGQGNSPLHF.

This chain links TRBV5-1 with TRBJ1-3; no reliable D call. Germline V CDR1 and CDR2: SGHRS, YFSETQ. The V end lost 0 bases, the J end lost 0 bases, and 10 bases lay between the germline ends. This CDR3 contains 16 residues. The CDR3 DNA reads TGCGCCAGCAGCTTGGGGTCAGTCCCCTCTGGAAACACCATATATTTT. Amino acid sequence: CASSLGSVPSGNTIYF.

The rearrangement links TRBV19 to TRBJ2-7, with TRBD1 identical over 12 bases. The CDR3 sequence is 15 residues long. V shed 4 bases and J 4 bases; nucleotides not matched to a gene: 5. Germline CDR1 and CDR2: LNHDA and SQIVND (reference sequence). CDR3 amino acids: CASSTGTGGVYEQYF. CDR3 coding DNA: TGTGCCAGTAGTACCGGGACAGGGGGCGTTTACGAGCAGTACTTC.

This chain connects TRBV18 to TRBJ1-2, with D perhaps TRBD1 (6 bases). Germline V gene sequence: CDR1 KGHSH, CDR2 LQKENI. V was pared by 6 bases and J by 4 bases, with 21 bases between. CDR3 length: 16 amino acids. This CDR3 is CASSSTSDSSLYGYTF. In nucleotides, the CDR3 is TGTGCCAGCTCCTCAACCTCGGACAGCTCCCTCTATGGCTACACCTTC.

V usage is TRBV2 and J usage is TRBJ1-6; TRBD1 agrees at 10 bases. Germline-derived CDR1 and CDR2 are SNHLY and FYNNEI. V was pared by 6 bases and J by 7 bases, with 0 bases of the junction left unmatched. CDR3 length: 13 amino acids. CDR3 in amino acids: CASRGQGNSPLHF. The CDR3 nucleotides are TGTGCCAGCAGGGGACAGGGGAATTCACCCCTCCACTTT.

The V gene is TRBV6-2 or TRBV6-3, the J gene TRBJ2-7, with 11 nucleotides matching TRBD1. Unmatched junction bases numbered 6, after V lost 2 bases and J lost 0 bases. Germline V CDR1 and CDR2: MNHEY, SVGEGT. The CDR3 covers 17 residues. This chain's CDR3 is CASSYVFGTGGSYEQYF. The CDR3 nucleotides are TGTGCCAGCAGTTACGTCTTTGGGACAGGGGGCTCCTACGAGCAGTACTTC.

DNA of the CDR3: TGTGCCACCAGTGGGGCCCCGAACACCGGGGAGCTGTTTTTT. As protein: CATSGAPNTGELFF. The rearrangement uses TRBV24-1 and TRBJ2-2; D ambiguous. Trimming took off 5 bases at V and 0 bases at J, with 6 bases between the two ends. Germline CDR1 and CDR2: KGHDR and SFDVKD. The CDR3 has 14 amino acids.

The chain uses TRBV11-2 and TRBJ1-4; D is undetermined. The CDR3 runs 16 residues. V was clipped by 5 bases and J by 0 bases, with 13 bases between them. Looked up from germline, CDR1 is SGHAT and CDR2 is FQNNGV. The CDR3 sequence: CASSPKASTTNEKLFF. The CDR3 DNA reads as TGTGCCAGCAGCCCCAAAGCCTCTACAACTAATGAAAAACTGTTTTTT.

To note about this clone: Additional DNA sequences in this sample encode the identical CDR3. The V and J genes are TRBV6-2 or TRBV6-3 and TRBJ1-1, with a tentative D call TRBD1 (5 bases). This CDR3 has 14 amino acids. Germline V gives CDR1 MNHEY, CDR2 SVGEGT. The V gene lost 2 bases and the J gene lost 6 bases, with 13 bases spanning the gap. CDR3 nucleotide sequence: TGTGCCAGCAGTTACGTCGGGGGTAGGTCTGAAGCTTTCTTT. The encoded protein is CASSYVGGRSEAFF.

This clone showed up just once. The chain uses TRBV24-1 and TRBJ1-5; 7 nucleotides align to TRBD1. The CDR3 runs to 14 residues. CDR1 and CDR2 (germline): KGHDR, SFDVKD. V lost 5 bases, J lost 4 bases, and 4 bases stayed unmatched. The CDR3 protein is CATSGTGENQPQHF. In DNA, the CDR3 is TGTGCCACCAGTGGGACAGGAGAGAATCAGCCCCAGCATTTT.